The next 20 T cell receptor beta chains were all read from a single sample in a study of shared clonotypes between healthy human individuals (dated by TCRdb to the early 2020s). The library was made by the immunoSEQ multiplex PCR assay. TCRdb stores this immuneACCESS table with in-frame sequences only. Part of the clones is absent; in the studies checked, under half of the shortfall reflects unresolved V genes, and no reason is known for the rest. This sample comprises some 2.3 million clones, over 85% of them detected only once. The ten biggest clones cover 0.39% of the sample. The sample comprised naive CD4+ T cells from PBMCs. In light of the paper, this sample's cell subset or site label describes: CD45RA+ positively selected. The receptors originated from a man between 18 and 35 years old in good health. Some clones in this sample may be carry-over from other donors' samples.

The chain employs TRBV28 and TRBJ2-5, with TRBD1 matching 7 bases. This CDR3 region has 15 residues. Germline loops: CDR1 MDHEN, CDR2 SYDVKM. V gave up 7 bases and J gave up 3 bases; unmatched junction bases: 11. The CDR3 DNA reads as TGTGCCAGCATTAAGCCACAGGGGCTAGAAGAGACCCAGTACTTC. As protein: CASIKPQGLEETQYF.

This clone was picked up a small number of times. V gene TRBV14 combines with J gene TRBJ2-2; tentative D call: TRBD2 (5 bases). Between the trimmed V and J ends, which lost 1 base and 4 bases, there was a span of 7 bases. The V gene's germline CDR1 is SGHDN and CDR2 FVKESK. The CDR3 spans 14 residues. The DNA of the CDR3 is TGTGCCAGCAGCCAAGGACGGGGCACCGGGGAGCTGTTTTTT. Protein: CASSQGRGTGELFF.

The chain carries TRBV6-1 and TRBJ1-2; D is ambiguous. Germline V CDR1 and CDR2: MNHNS, SASEGT. CDR3 length: 12 amino acids. Deletions cut 4 bases from V and 4 bases from J, with 7 bases between. The CDR3 spells CASSAGIYGYTF. CDR3 DNA sequence: TGTGCCAGCAGTGCGGGAATCTATGGCTACACCTTC.

The chain joins TRBV7-2 to TRBJ1-1, with D perhaps TRBD1 (6 bases). Germline-derived CDR1 and CDR2 are SGHTA and FQGNSA. Trimming shortened V by 3 bases and J by 10 bases, and 12 bases separated the two germline ends. The CDR3 sequence is 12 residues long. CDR3 DNA: TGTGCCAGCAGCTTGTACAGGGTTGGAGCTTTCTTT. It encodes CASSLYRVGAFF.

On this clone itself: A much larger clone lies one base from this, so it may be a read error. The chain uses TRBV7-3 and TRBJ1-1; D not certain. CDR3 length: 13 residues. The germline V gene encodes CDR1 SGHTA and CDR2 FQGTGA. V lost 5 bases to trimming and J lost 1 base, with 8 bases between them. The CDR3 region is CASSQDGNTEAFF. The CDR3 DNA sequence: TGTGCCAGCAGCCAAGACGGGAACACTGAAGCTTTCTTT.

The chain links TRBV7-5 to TRBJ2-7; TRBD2 reflects the table's D call only, with no check against the DNA. TRBV7-5 corresponds to a pseudogene. The CDR3 consists of 14 residues. In DNA, the CDR3 is TGTGCCAGCAGCCTTTTAGCGGGGTCCTACGAGCAGTACTTC. As protein: CASSLLAGSYEQYF.

The CDR3 sequence is CASSLVAGVGDTQYF. In DNA, the CDR3 is TGCGCCAGCAGCTTGGTAGCGGGAGTTGGAGATACGCAGTATTTT. This chain links TRBV5-1 with TRBJ2-3; TRBD2 matches at 9 bases. V shed 0 bases and J 5 bases; nucleotides not matched to a gene: 4. Germline CDR1 and CDR2: SGHRS and YFSETQ. This CDR3 contains 15 residues.

This clone was seen once. This chain links TRBV6-6 with TRBJ2-1; 7 bases are a match to TRBD2. Unmatched junction bases numbered 6, after V lost 4 bases and J lost 6 bases. The germline gives CDR1 MNHNY, CDR2 SVGAGI (reference sequence). There are 14 residues in the CDR3. Here the CDR3 DNA reads TGTGCCAGCAGTTCCGAAAGACTAGCCAATGAGCAGTTCTTC. It specifies CASSSERLANEQFF.

Concerning this clone: Different DNA sequences within this sample yield the same CDR3. The V gene is TRBV9, the J gene TRBJ2-5; TRBD1 is a possible D gene (5 bases). The ends were cut back, 2 bases at V and 2 bases at J, with 10 bases in the middle. CDR1 is SGDLS, CDR2 YYNGEE, per germline. The CDR3 contains 14 residues. The CDR3 coding sequence is TGTGCCAGCAGCGTTGGGGCTAGACAAGAGACCCAGTACTTC. Residues: CASSVGARQETQYF.

The chain uses TRBV19 and TRBJ2-7, with no clear D. The CDR3 totals 15 residues. Trimming took 5 bases from V and 3 from J, leaving 17 bases between them. Looked up from germline, CDR1 is LNHDA and CDR2 is SQIVND (reference sequence). The DNA for the CDR3 is TGTGCCAGTAGTGAATCGGGCAGGTGGATCTACGAGCAGTACTTC. It is translated as CASSESGRWIYEQYF.

This clone was seen just once. This chain links TRBV6-6 with TRBJ2-1; no definite D call. Trimming took 6 bases from V and 8 from J, leaving 11 bases between them. The CDR3 runs to 12 residues. Germline assignment: CDR1 MNHNY and CDR2 SVGAGI (reference sequence). CDR3 bases: TGTGCCAGCAGCCCCTTTAAAGATGAGCAGTTCTTC. Protein product: CASSPFKDEQFF.

This clone was detected once. CDR3 sequence reads: CASSLLSRFYGYTF. CDR3 in DNA: TGTGCCAGCAGCTTACTGTCACGCTTCTATGGCTACACCTTC. The chain joins TRBV7-8 to TRBJ1-2; no clear D. Per germline, CDR1 SGHVS and CDR2 FQNEAQ. The CDR3 is made up of 14 amino acids. V lost 2 bases to trimming and J lost 4 bases, with 11 bases between them. Looking up the rest from reference TRBV7-8 and TRBJ1-2 gives the full variable domain: GAGVSQSPRYKVAKRGQDVALRCDPISGHVSLFWYQQALGQGPEFLTYFQNEAQLDKSGLPSDRFFAERPEGSVSTLKIQRTQQEDSAVYLCASSLLSRFYGYTFGSGTRLTVV.

V gene TRBV9 combines with J gene TRBJ2-2, with a possible D match to TRBD1 (6 bases). Germline assignment: CDR1 SGDLS and CDR2 YYNGEE. There are 16 residues in the CDR3. Trimming took off 0 bases at V and 4 bases at J, with 13 bases between the two ends. The chain's CDR3 is CASSVAGTPITGELFF. The CDR3 nucleotides are TGTGCCAGCAGCGTAGCCGGGACACCTATCACCGGGGAGCTGTTTTTT. Combining the CDR3 with reference TRBV9 and TRBJ2-2 gives the whole variable domain DSGVTQTPKHLITATGQRVTLRCSPRSGDLSVYWYQQSLDQGLQFLIQYYNGEERAKGNILERFSAQQFPDLHSELNLSSLELGDSALYFCASSVAGTPITGELFFGEGSRLTVL.

The V gene is TRBV19, the J gene TRBJ1-2, with a weak D call TRBD1 (5 bases). Between the trimmed V and J ends, which lost 0 bases and 5 bases, there was a span of 16 bases. Germline V gene data show CDR1 as LNHDA and CDR2 as SQIVND (reference sequence). The CDR3 totals 16 residues. The CDR3 is CASSIDRRVREYGYTF. CDR3 nucleotides: TGTGCCAGTAGTATAGATCGGAGGGTCAGGGAGTATGGCTACACCTTC.

The chain employs TRBV10-3 and TRBJ1-1; D remains ambiguous. The CDR3 is made up of 13 amino acids. V lost 6 bases, J lost 0 bases, and 8 bases lay in between. CDR1 is ENHRY and CDR2 is SYGVKD in the germline V gene. The CDR3 DNA sequence: TGTGCCATCAGGGAAGGCATGAACACTGAAGCTTTCTTT. As protein: CAIREGMNTEAFF.

The chain carries TRBV4-1 and TRBJ2-7; 11 nucleotides align to TRBD2. CDR3 size: 18 residues. V lost 1 base, J lost 5 bases, and 13 bases stayed unmatched. Germline V gives CDR1 MGHRA, CDR2 YSYEKL. This CDR3 is CASSQGLAGLLSPHEQYF. The CDR3 DNA is TGCGCCAGCAGCCAAGGACTAGCGGGACTACTAAGTCCCCACGAGCAGTACTTC.

The count of this clone is one. V gene TRBV7-9 combines with J gene TRBJ1-3; D unresolved. Germline V lookup: CDR1 SEHNR, CDR2 FQNEAQ (reference sequence). Trimming stripped 1 base from V and 0 bases from J, with 13 bases between. The CDR3 sequence is 17 residues long. CDR3 sequence: CASSLGPTGVSGNTIYF. The DNA of the CDR3 is TGTGCCAGCAGCTTAGGACCTACGGGCGTCTCTGGAAACACCATATATTTT.

This chain links TRBV7-2 with TRBJ1-2; the D is unclear. The ends were cut back, 2 bases at V and 8 bases at J, with 27 bases in the middle. The germline V gene encodes CDR1 SGHTA and CDR2 FQGNSA. The CDR3 sequence is 18 residues long. CDR3 DNA sequence: TGTGCCAGCAGCTTAAGTGATTCCTGGGTAGTTCGCCGGTGGGGCTACACCTTC. It is translated as CASSLSDSWVVRRWGYTF.

This chain connects TRBV7-9 to TRBJ2-3; D is perhaps TRBD1 or TRBD2 (5 bases each). Germline V gene lookup returns CDR1 SEHNR and CDR2 FQNEAQ (reference sequence). The CDR3 runs 18 residues. The V and J ends lost 5 bases and 4 bases respectively, with 25 bases between them. The CDR3 is CASSPWITGTKRPDTQYF. For the CDR3, the DNA is TGTGCCAGCAGCCCCTGGATTACCGGGACCAAACGCCCAGATACGCAGTATTTT.

The chain combines TRBV7-2 with TRBJ2-5, with 13 bases lining up with TRBD2. V trimming: 1 base; J trimming: 14 bases; junction bases outside the gene matches: 7. Germline V CDR1 and CDR2: SGHTA, FQGNSA. The CDR3 spans 14 residues. DNA for the CDR3: TGTGCCAGCAGCTTAGGGGCGAGGACTAGCGGGAGCTACTTC. Protein: CASSLGARTSGSYF. Together with reference TRBV7-2 and TRBJ2-5, the CDR3 gives the full variable domain: GAGVSQSPSNKVTEKGKDVELRCDPISGHTALYWYRQSLGQGLEFLIYFQGNSAPDKSGLPSDRFSAERTGGSVSTLTIQRTQQEDSAVYLCASSLGARTSGSYFGPGTRLLVL.